The text below deals with one T cell receptor beta chain. Germline V CDR1 and CDR2: MGHRA, YSYEKL. Trimming removed 1 base from V and 0 bases from J, with 9 bases in between. CDR3 length: 15 residues. This sample stems from a study of shared clonotypes between healthy human individuals. In the study overall: For every donor, three CD4 naive, three CD4 memory, two CD8 naive and one CD8 memory plates were used.

TCRdb's table, derived via immunoSEQ multiplex PCR, lists solely in-frame clones and lacks some. The sample includes approximately 2.3 million clones, 93% seen only once; the top ten take 0.35% to 0.5%. It was into CD45RA+ naive and CD45RA-negative memory subsets that the CD4+ cells were split. The chain carries TRBV4-1 and TRBJ1-1, with D unresolved. The clonotype originates from a man between 18 and 29 years old in good health. Some clones in this sample may be carry-over from other donors' samples. Sequencing was carried out using naive CD4+ T cells from PBMCs. Subset meaning: CD45RA+ positively selected. The CDR3 nucleotides are TGCGCCAGCAGCCAAGTTGTCAATATGAACACTGAAGCTTTCTTT. This sequence encodes CASSQVVNMNTEAFF.